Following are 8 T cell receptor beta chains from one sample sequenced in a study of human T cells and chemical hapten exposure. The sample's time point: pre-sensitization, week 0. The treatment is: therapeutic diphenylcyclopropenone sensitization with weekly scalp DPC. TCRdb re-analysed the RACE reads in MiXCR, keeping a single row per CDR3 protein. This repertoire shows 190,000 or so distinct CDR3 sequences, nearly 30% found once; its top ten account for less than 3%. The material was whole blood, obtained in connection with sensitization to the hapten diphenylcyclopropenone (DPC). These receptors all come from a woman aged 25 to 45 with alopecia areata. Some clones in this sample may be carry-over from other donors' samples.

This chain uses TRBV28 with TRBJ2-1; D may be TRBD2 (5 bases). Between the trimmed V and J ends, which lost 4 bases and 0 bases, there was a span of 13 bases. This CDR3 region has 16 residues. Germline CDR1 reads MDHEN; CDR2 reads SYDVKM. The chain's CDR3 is CASSSPERRSYNEQFF. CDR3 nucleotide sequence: TGTGCCAGCAGTTCCCCTGAGCGGCGCTCCTACAATGAGCAGTTCTTC.

The CDR3, as DNA: TGCAGTGCCAGAAAGTCCCTTAAGGAGACCCAGTACTTC. This gives the protein CSARKSLKETQYF. The rearrangement uses TRBV20-1 and TRBJ2-5; D uncertain. The CDR3 has 13 residues. V was pared by 6 bases and J by 5 bases, with 16 bases between. CDR1 is DFQATT and CDR2 is SNEGSKA in the germline V gene (reference sequence).

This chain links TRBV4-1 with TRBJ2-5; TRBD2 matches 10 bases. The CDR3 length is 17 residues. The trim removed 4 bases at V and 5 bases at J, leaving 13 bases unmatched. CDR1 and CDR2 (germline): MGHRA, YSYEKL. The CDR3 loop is CASSPGGLAGDGETQYF. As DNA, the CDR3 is TGCGCCAGCAGCCCCGGAGGGCTAGCGGGAGATGGGGAGACCCAGTACTTC.

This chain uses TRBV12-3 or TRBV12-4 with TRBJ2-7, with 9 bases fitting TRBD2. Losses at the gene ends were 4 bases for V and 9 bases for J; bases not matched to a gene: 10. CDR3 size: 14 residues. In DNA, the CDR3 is TGTGCCAGCAGTTCATCCCCTGGACTAGCGAGGCAGTACTTC. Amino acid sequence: CASSSSPGLARQYF.

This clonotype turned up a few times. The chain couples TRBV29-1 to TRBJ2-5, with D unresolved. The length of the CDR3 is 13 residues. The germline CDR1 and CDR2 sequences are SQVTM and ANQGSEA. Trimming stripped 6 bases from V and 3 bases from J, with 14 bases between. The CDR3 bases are TGCAGCGTGGATTGGGGATCTAAAGAGACCCAGTACTTC. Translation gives CSVDWGSKETQYF.

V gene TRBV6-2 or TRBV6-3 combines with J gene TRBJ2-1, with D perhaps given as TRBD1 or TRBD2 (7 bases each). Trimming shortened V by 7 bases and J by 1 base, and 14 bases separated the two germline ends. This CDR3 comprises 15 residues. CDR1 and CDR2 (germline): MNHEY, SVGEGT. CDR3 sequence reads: CASNNRGGSYNEQFF. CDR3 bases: TGTGCCAGCAATAACAGGGGAGGGTCCTACAATGAGCAGTTCTTC.

The CDR3 loop reads CASRKAQMGSTNEKLFF. Written as DNA, the CDR3 is TGTGCCAGCAGAAAAGCCCAAATGGGGTCAACTAATGAAAAACTGTTTTTT. The chain employs TRBV6-5 and TRBJ1-4; D unresolved. Germline assignment: CDR1 MNHEY and CDR2 SVGAGI. V lost 6 bases and J lost 0, with 17 bases in between. The CDR3 consists of 17 residues.

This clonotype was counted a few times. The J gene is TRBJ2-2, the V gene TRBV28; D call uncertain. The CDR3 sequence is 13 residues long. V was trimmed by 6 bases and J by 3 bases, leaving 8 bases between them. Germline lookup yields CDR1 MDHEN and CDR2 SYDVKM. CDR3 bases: TGTGCCAGCAGGCCCCCCCACACCGGGGAGCTGTTTTTT. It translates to CASRPPHTGELFF.